This T cell receptor beta chain was recovered during a study of blood T cell repertoires in COVID-19. Study-level background: Acute and convalescent COVID-19 samples came from the United States, Italy and Spain. The analysed material was cDNA or gDNA that came from T cells, B-cell-depleted T cells, or PBMCs.

The CDR3 sequence is 14 residues long. V lost 8 bases, J lost 5 bases, and 17 bases lay in between. From germline, CDR1 is ENHRY and CDR2 SYGVKD. Per the original methods: Reference gene primer amplification in the assay estimated nucleated cell counts. TCRdb's table, derived via immunoSEQ multiplex PCR, lists solely in-frame clones and lacks some. Clone size and the V and J calls come from that table; the DNA yielded D and trimming. The sample shows some 76,000 clones, 82% of them seen only once. The chain couples TRBV10-3 to TRBJ2-3, with D perhaps matching TRBD1 (6 bases). The sequenced sample consisted of peripheral blood. The receptor was derived from a human donor in a cohort sampled during active COVID-19. CDR3 nucleotides: TGTGCCATCGCCAGGGGCCGGTCAGGAGATACGCAGTATTTT. Protein: CAIARGRSGDTQYF.